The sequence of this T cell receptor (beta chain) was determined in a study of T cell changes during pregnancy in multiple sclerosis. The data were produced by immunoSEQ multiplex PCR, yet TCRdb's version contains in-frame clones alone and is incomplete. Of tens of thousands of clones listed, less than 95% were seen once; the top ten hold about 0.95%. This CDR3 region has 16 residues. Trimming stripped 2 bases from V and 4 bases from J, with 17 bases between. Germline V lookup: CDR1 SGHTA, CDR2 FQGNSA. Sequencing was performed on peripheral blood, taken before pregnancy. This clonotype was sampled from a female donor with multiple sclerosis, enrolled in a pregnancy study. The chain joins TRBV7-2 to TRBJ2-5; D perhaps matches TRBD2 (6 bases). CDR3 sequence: CASSLSVGGVGETQYF. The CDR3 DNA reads TGTGCCAGCAGCTTATCAGTAGGAGGGGTAGGAGAGACCCAGTACTTC. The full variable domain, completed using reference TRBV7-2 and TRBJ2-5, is GAGVSQSPSNKVTEKGKDVELRCDPISGHTALYWYRQSLGQGLEFLIYFQGNSAPDKSGLPSDRFSAERTGGSVSTLTIQRTQQEDSAVYLCASSLSVGGVGETQYFGPGTRLLVL.